The present TCR beta chain was sequenced within a study of blood T cell repertoires in COVID-19. Under the authors' procedure: Estimated nucleated cell counts came from reference gene primer amplification. TCRdb's copy holds only in-frame clones and misses some; the assay was immunoSEQ multiplex PCR. V, J and clone size are taken as reported in that table, and D and trimming were inferred from the DNA itself. The sample contains 200,000 to 250,000 clones, approximately 82% of which appear only once. This CDR3 contains 15 residues. Trimming took 6 bases from V and 4 from J; bases not matched to a gene: 7. Germline loops: CDR1 SGHTA, CDR2 FQGTGA.

The chain employs TRBV7-3 and TRBJ2-3; 10 positions match TRBD1. The sequenced sample was peripheral blood. The TCR originated in a woman in her thirties or forties with acute or convalescent COVID-19. CDR3: CASSTGTGAADTQYF. The CDR3, as DNA: TGTGCCAGCAGTACCGGGACAGGGGCGGCAGATACGCAGTATTTT.